This T cell receptor (beta chain) was profiled in a study of long-term antiretroviral therapy in people with HIV. Study observations and caveats: Clonal populations expanded prior to ART predominated within the repertoire at all time points. Possibly under older ART regimens, blood was drawn between about 2003 and 2018.

The CDR3 is made up of 16 amino acids. Per the germline V gene, CDR1 is LNHNV and CDR2 is YYDKDF (reference sequence). V gave up 0 bases and J gave up 8 bases, with 16 bases separating them. Per donor, a minimum of one pre-ART and a minimum of two post-ART PBMC samples were available. A remark on this clone: Its antigen is not known.

Version v3.0 of the immunoSEQ assay ran at survey level. Clones were read by immunoSEQ multiplex PCR, and TCRdb kept only the in-frame ones, dropping some. Here the sample spans around 30,000 clones, around 96% being singletons. The receptor comes from a man aged 25-45 years with HIV. The chain is built from TRBV15 and TRBJ1-4, with D possibly being TRBD1 (5 bases). The sequenced sample was unsorted PBMCs, obtained 6.5 to 6.6 years after starting antiretroviral therapy. The CDR3 region is CATSRDLATGREKLFF. CDR3 in DNA: TGTGCCACCAGCAGAGATCTGGCTACAGGACGGGAAAAACTGTTTTTT.